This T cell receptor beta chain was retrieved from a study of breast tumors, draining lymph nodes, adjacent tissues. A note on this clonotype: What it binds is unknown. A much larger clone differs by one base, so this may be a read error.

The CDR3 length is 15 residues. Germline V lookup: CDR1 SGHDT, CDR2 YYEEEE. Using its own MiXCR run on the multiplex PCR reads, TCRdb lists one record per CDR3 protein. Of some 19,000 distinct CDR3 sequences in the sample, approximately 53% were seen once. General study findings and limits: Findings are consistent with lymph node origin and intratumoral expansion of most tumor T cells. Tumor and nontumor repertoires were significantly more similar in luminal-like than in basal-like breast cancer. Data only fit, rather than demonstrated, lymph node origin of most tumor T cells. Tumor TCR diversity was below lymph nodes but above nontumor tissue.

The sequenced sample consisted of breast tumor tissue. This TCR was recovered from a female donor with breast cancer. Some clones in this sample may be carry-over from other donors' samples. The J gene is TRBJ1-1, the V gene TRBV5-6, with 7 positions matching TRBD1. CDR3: CAGSSPGGANTEAFF. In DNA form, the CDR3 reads TGTGCCGGCAGCTCCCCAGGGGGGGCGAACACTGAAGCTTTCTTT. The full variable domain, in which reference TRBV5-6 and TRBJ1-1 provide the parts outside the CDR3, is DAGVTQSPTHLIKTRGQQVTLRCSPKSGHDTVSWYQQALGQGPQFIFQYYEEEERQRGNFPDRFSGHQFPNYSSELNVNALLLGDSALYLCAGSSPGGANTEAFFGQGTRLTVV.